A selection of T cell receptor beta chains follows, all from one sample in a study of blood T cell repertoires in COVID-19. Libraries were prepared by immunoSEQ multiplex PCR; TCRdb keeps only in-frame clonotypes and omits some of them. Here the sample spans some 260,000 clones, 82% being singletons. The sample comprised peripheral blood. The receptors shown here come from a woman in her late teens or twenties with acute or convalescent COVID-19. Both conserved end residues are part of each CDR3. The D gene is left open where the match is weak. Clone size is stated in some rows and not others, as once, few, many or a class when expanded.

abundance: .; v_gene: TRBV3-1/TRBV3-2; d_gene: .; j_gene: TRBJ1-6; CDR3aa: CASSQEHDGGAALHF; CDR3nt: TGTGCCAGCAGCCAGGAACATGATGGGGGGGCGGCCCTCCACTTT
abundance: .; v_gene: TRBV7-8; d_gene: .; j_gene: TRBJ2-5; CDR3aa: CASSFGQPQETQYF; CDR3nt: TGTGCCAGCAGCTTTGGACAGCCTCAAGAGACCCAGTACTTC
abundance: few; v_gene: TRBV28; d_gene: TRBD2; j_gene: TRBJ2-7; CDR3aa: CASSPTSGGYEQYF; CDR3nt: TGTGCCAGCAGTCCCACTAGCGGGGGCTACGAGCAGTACTTC
abundance: .; v_gene: TRBV10-2; d_gene: TRBD1; j_gene: TRBJ2-2; CDR3aa: CASRDTGAGGELFF; CDR3nt: TGCGCCAGCAGAGATACAGGGGCAGGCGGGGAGCTGTTTTTT
abundance: .; v_gene: TRBV9; d_gene: TRBD2; j_gene: TRBJ2-7; CDR3aa: CASSPGGGGEQYF; CDR3nt: TGTGCCAGCAGCCCCGGGGGGGGCGGCGAGCAGTACTTC
abundance: few; v_gene: TRBV2; d_gene: .; j_gene: TRBJ1-3; CDR3aa: CASSADRSSGNTIYF; CDR3nt: TGTGCCAGCAGTGCCGACAGGAGCTCTGGAAACACCATATATTTT
abundance: .; v_gene: TRBV12-5; d_gene: TRBD2; j_gene: TRBJ2-1; CDR3aa: CASGPGTSGRDEQFF; CDR3nt: TGTGCTAGTGGTCCAGGGACTAGCGGGAGAGATGAGCAGTTCTTC
abundance: .; v_gene: TRBV19; d_gene: TRBD1; j_gene: TRBJ1-2; CDR3aa: CASNRGHGYTF; CDR3nt: TGTGCCAGTAACAGGGGCCATGGCTACACCTTC
abundance: .; v_gene: TRBV14; d_gene: TRBD2; j_gene: TRBJ2-1; CDR3aa: CASSQLGLAGVGEQFF; CDR3nt: TGTGCCAGCAGCCAACTTGGACTAGCGGGAGTTGGTGAGCAGTTCTTC
abundance: .; v_gene: TRBV27; d_gene: .; j_gene: TRBJ1-6; CDR3aa: CASSSKTGSTPLHF; CDR3nt: TGTGCCAGCAGTTCTAAGACAGGATCGACACCCCTCCACTTT
abundance: .; v_gene: TRBV10-3; d_gene: TRBD1; j_gene: TRBJ1-4; CDR3aa: CAITGPGQGVSNEKLFF; CDR3nt: TGTGCCATCACCGGCCCGGGACAGGGGGTATCGAATGAAAAACTGTTTTTT
abundance: few; v_gene: TRBV6-5; d_gene: .; j_gene: TRBJ2-7; CDR3aa: CASSRLKTGTREQYF; CDR3nt: TGTGCCAGCAGCCGCCTAAAGACCGGGACAAGGGAGCAGTACTTC
abundance: .; v_gene: TRBV20-1; d_gene: TRBD2; j_gene: TRBJ2-3; CDR3aa: CSASMPSGSRDTQYF; CDR3nt: TGCAGTGCTAGTATGCCTAGCGGGAGCCGGGATACGCAGTATTTT
abundance: few; v_gene: TRBV28; d_gene: TRBD2; j_gene: TRBJ2-7; CDR3aa: CASSLSLAGGPFYEQYF; CDR3nt: TGTGCCAGCAGTTTAAGTCTAGCGGGAGGGCCGTTTTACGAGCAGTACTTC
abundance: .; v_gene: TRBV6-5; d_gene: .; j_gene: TRBJ1-5; CDR3aa: CASSISSGSNQPQHF; CDR3nt: TGTGCCAGCAGCATTTCATCAGGGAGCAATCAGCCCCAGCATTTT
abundance: .; v_gene: TRBV3-1/TRBV3-2; d_gene: TRBD2; j_gene: TRBJ2-5; CDR3aa: CASSRLLAGTQYF; CDR3nt: TGTGCCAGCAGCCGACTACTAGCGGGGACCCAGTACTTC
abundance: .; v_gene: TRBV20-1; d_gene: TRBD2; j_gene: TRBJ2-1; CDR3aa: CSASGGRAEDEQFF; CDR3nt: TGCAGTGCTAGTGGCGGGAGGGCCGAGGATGAGCAGTTCTTC
abundance: once; v_gene: TRBV30; d_gene: .; j_gene: TRBJ1-1; CDR3aa: CAWNAGGPTEAFF; CDR3nt: TGTGCCTGGAACGCCGGGGGGCCCACTGAAGCTTTCTTT
abundance: .; v_gene: TRBV12-3/TRBV12-4; d_gene: .; j_gene: TRBJ2-1; CDR3aa: CASSLIDISEQFF; CDR3nt: TGTGCCAGCAGTTTAATCGATATCAGTGAGCAGTTCTTC
abundance: .; v_gene: TRBV6-5; d_gene: TRBD2; j_gene: TRBJ2-7; CDR3aa: CASGYSGRANYEQYF; CDR3nt: TGTGCCAGCGGGTATAGCGGGAGAGCTAACTACGAGCAGTACTTC
abundance: .; v_gene: TRBV11-2; d_gene: TRBD1; j_gene: TRBJ1-3; CDR3aa: CASRFEGAGGNTIYF; CDR3nt: TGTGCCAGCAGATTCGAGGGGGCAGGAGGAAACACCATATATTTT
abundance: .; v_gene: TRBV6-5; d_gene: TRBD1; j_gene: TRBJ1-4; CDR3aa: CASTNHRGTNEKLFF; CDR3nt: TGTGCCAGCACCAACCACAGGGGAACTAATGAAAAACTGTTTTTT
abundance: once; v_gene: TRBV19; d_gene: TRBD1; j_gene: TRBJ2-3; CDR3aa: CASSIPGQGGGDTQYF; CDR3nt: TGTGCCAGTAGTATCCCCGGACAGGGTGGGGGAGATACGCAGTATTTT
abundance: .; v_gene: TRBV7-8; d_gene: .; j_gene: TRBJ2-2; CDR3aa: CASSSGTAWTGELFF; CDR3nt: TGTGCCAGCAGCTCGGGGACTGCATGGACCGGGGAGCTGTTTTTT
abundance: .; v_gene: TRBV10-1; d_gene: TRBD2; j_gene: TRBJ2-2; CDR3aa: CASSDPGLAHTGELFF; CDR3nt: TGCGCCAGCAGTGACCCGGGACTAGCGCACACCGGGGAGCTGTTTTTT
abundance: .; v_gene: TRBV19; d_gene: .; j_gene: TRBJ2-2; CDR3aa: CASSLEGRTGELFF; CDR3nt: TGTGCCAGTAGTTTGGAGGGGCGAACCGGGGAGCTGTTTTTT
abundance: .; v_gene: TRBV6-5; d_gene: .; j_gene: TRBJ1-1; CDR3aa: CASSSSGLAEAFF; CDR3nt: TGTGCCAGCAGTTCATCAGGGTTGGCTGAAGCTTTCTTT
abundance: few; v_gene: TRBV2; d_gene: TRBD1; j_gene: TRBJ1-5; CDR3aa: CASSEDRGDQPQHF; CDR3nt: TGTGCCAGCAGCGAAGACAGGGGGGATCAGCCCCAGCATTTT
abundance: .; v_gene: TRBV6-6; d_gene: .; j_gene: TRBJ1-1; CDR3aa: CASSYGPEAFF; CDR3nt: TGTGCCAGCAGTTACGGCCCGGAGGCTTTCTTT
abundance: .; v_gene: TRBV27; d_gene: .; j_gene: TRBJ2-3; CDR3aa: CASSFGGTSTDTQYF; CDR3nt: TGTGCCAGCAGTTTTGGCGGGACTAGCACAGATACGCAGTATTTT
abundance: once; v_gene: TRBV7-9; d_gene: TRBD1; j_gene: TRBJ1-1; CDR3aa: CASSPDRGEAFF; CDR3nt: TGTGCCAGCAGCCCGGACAGGGGTGAAGCTTTCTTT
abundance: .; v_gene: TRBV10-3; d_gene: .; j_gene: TRBJ1-2; CDR3aa: CAISEAGMDYGYTF; CDR3nt: TGTGCCATCAGTGAGGCAGGGATGGATTATGGCTACACCTTC
abundance: .; v_gene: TRBV6-6; d_gene: .; j_gene: TRBJ1-5; CDR3aa: CASSTSSNQPQHF; CDR3nt: TGTGCCAGCAGTACTAGTAGCAATCAGCCCCAGCATTTT
abundance: .; v_gene: TRBV29-1; d_gene: TRBD1; j_gene: TRBJ1-4; CDR3aa: CSVDGGQGEKLFF; CDR3nt: TGCAGCGTTGATGGTGGACAGGGCGAAAAACTGTTTTTT
abundance: few; v_gene: TRBV27; d_gene: TRBD2; j_gene: TRBJ2-2; CDR3aa: CASSPNPALAGVGELFF; CDR3nt: TGTGCCAGCAGTCCAAACCCCGCACTAGCGGGAGTAGGGGAGCTGTTTTTT
abundance: .; v_gene: TRBV24-1; d_gene: TRBD2; j_gene: TRBJ2-7; CDR3aa: CATSDEESGRVYEQYF; CDR3nt: TGTGCCACCAGTGACGAGGAAAGCGGGAGAGTCTACGAGCAGTACTTC
abundance: once; v_gene: TRBV6-5; d_gene: .; j_gene: TRBJ2-7; CDR3aa: CASLEGEGSYEQYF; CDR3nt: TGTGCCAGCTTAGAGGGGGAGGGATCCTACGAGCAGTACTTC
abundance: .; v_gene: TRBV7-2; d_gene: .; j_gene: TRBJ1-1; CDR3aa: CASSFGNMNTEAFF; CDR3nt: TGTGCCAGCAGCTTTGGCAACATGAACACTGAAGCTTTCTTT
abundance: few; v_gene: TRBV24-1; d_gene: .; j_gene: TRBJ1-2; CDR3aa: CATGPQGTQVGGYTF; CDR3nt: TGTGCCACCGGACCTCAGGGTACCCAAGTTGGTGGCTACACCTTC
abundance: .; v_gene: TRBV5-5; d_gene: TRBD2; j_gene: TRBJ2-7; CDR3aa: CASRKGGSEYEQYF; CDR3nt: TGTGCCAGCAGAAAAGGCGGGAGCGAGTACGAGCAGTACTTC
abundance: .; v_gene: TRBV4-3; d_gene: .; j_gene: TRBJ1-2; CDR3aa: CASNPASYSNYGYTF; CDR3nt: TGCGCCAGCAACCCCGCCAGTTACAGTAACTATGGCTACACCTTC
abundance: few; v_gene: TRBV6-5; d_gene: .; j_gene: TRBJ1-5; CDR3aa: CASRKGGLSGQPQHF; CDR3nt: TGTGCCAGCAGGAAGGGGGGGTTATCTGGTCAGCCCCAGCATTTT
abundance: .; v_gene: TRBV6-6; d_gene: .; j_gene: TRBJ1-5; CDR3aa: CASSYSQALQPQHF; CDR3nt: TGTGCCAGCAGTTACTCACAGGCGCTACAGCCCCAGCATTTT
abundance: few; v_gene: TRBV27; d_gene: TRBD2; j_gene: TRBJ2-7; CDR3aa: CASSLRGLVTEQYF; CDR3nt: TGTGCCAGCAGTTTAAGGGGACTAGTTACCGAGCAGTACTTC
abundance: .; v_gene: TRBV30; d_gene: .; j_gene: TRBJ1-2; CDR3aa: CAWTNAWGGYGYTF; CDR3nt: TGTGCCTGGACCAACGCCTGGGGGGGCTATGGCTACACCTTC
abundance: .; v_gene: TRBV7-6; d_gene: .; j_gene: TRBJ2-1; CDR3aa: CASSLTLWGGASYNEQFF; CDR3nt: TGTGCCAGCAGCTTAACGTTGTGGGGGGGGGCCTCCTACAATGAGCAGTTCTTC
abundance: .; v_gene: TRBV11-2; d_gene: .; j_gene: TRBJ2-1; CDR3aa: CASSQVGRAAHNEQFF; CDR3nt: TGTGCCAGCAGCCAAGTCGGGAGAGCGGCCCACAATGAGCAGTTCTTC
abundance: few; v_gene: TRBV13; d_gene: TRBD2; j_gene: TRBJ2-1; CDR3aa: CASSFGLEGGNEQFF; CDR3nt: TGTGCCAGCAGCTTCGGACTGGAGGGAGGGAATGAGCAGTTCTTC
abundance: .; v_gene: TRBV27; d_gene: .; j_gene: TRBJ1-6; CDR3aa: CASSTTENSPLHF; CDR3nt: TGTGCCAGCAGTACGACAGAAAATTCACCCCTCCACTTT